This TCR beta chain was sequenced in a study of blood T cell repertoires in COVID-19. The overall study: Italy, Spain and the United States were the sources of the convalescent and acute COVID-19 samples. T cells, B-cell-depleted T cells, or PBMCs provided the cDNA or gDNA that served as material.

As handled by the study authors: Reference gene primer amplification in the assay estimated nucleated cell counts. Assay: immunoSEQ multiplex PCR; the TCRdb copy retains only in-frame clones and omits some. The V and J calls and clone size are taken from that table; D and trimming were inferred from the DNA. The sample lists 160,000 or so clones, 80% to 90% occurring once. Seattle researchers signed up patients amid active infection and tracked them longitudinally. With 2 bases clipped from V and 4 bases from J, the junction kept 7 bases outside the gene matches. In germline, CDR1 is GTSNPN, CDR2 SVGIG (reference sequence). This CDR3 is 14 amino acids long.

This TCR came from a woman in her forties or fifties with COVID-19, enrolled during active disease. The chain has TRBV30 and TRBJ1-1; 7 positions match TRBD1. Sequenced sample: peripheral blood. The CDR3 region has the DNA TGTGCCTGGAGTTGGGGCCAGGGGGGCACTGAAGCTTTCTTT. It codes for CAWSWGQGGTEAFF.